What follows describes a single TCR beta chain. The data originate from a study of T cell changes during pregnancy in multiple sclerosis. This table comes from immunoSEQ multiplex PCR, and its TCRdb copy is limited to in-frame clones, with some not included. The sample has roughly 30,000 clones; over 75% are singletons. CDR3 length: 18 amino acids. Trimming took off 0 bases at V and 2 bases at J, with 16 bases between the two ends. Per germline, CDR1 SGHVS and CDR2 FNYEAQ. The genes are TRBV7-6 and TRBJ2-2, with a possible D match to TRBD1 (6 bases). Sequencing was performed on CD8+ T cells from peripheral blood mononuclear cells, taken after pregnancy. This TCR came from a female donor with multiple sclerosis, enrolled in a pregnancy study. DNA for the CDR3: TGTGCCAGCAGCTTAGCGACCTGGGTACAGGGTAACACCGGGGAGCTGTTTTTT. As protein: CASSLATWVQGNTGELFF.